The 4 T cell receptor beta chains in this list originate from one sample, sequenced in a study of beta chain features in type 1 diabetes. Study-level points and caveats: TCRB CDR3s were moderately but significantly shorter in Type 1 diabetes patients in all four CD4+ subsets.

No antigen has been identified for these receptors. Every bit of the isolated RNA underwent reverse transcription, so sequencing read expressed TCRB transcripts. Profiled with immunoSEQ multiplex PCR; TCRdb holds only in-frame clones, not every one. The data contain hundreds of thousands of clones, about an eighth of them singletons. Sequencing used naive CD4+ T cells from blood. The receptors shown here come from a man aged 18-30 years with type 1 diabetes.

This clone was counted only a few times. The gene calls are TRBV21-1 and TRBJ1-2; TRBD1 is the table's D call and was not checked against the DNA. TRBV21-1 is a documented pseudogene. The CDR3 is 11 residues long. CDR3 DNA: TGTGCCAGGGGCCCTAACTATGGCTACACCTTC. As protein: CARGPNYGYTF.

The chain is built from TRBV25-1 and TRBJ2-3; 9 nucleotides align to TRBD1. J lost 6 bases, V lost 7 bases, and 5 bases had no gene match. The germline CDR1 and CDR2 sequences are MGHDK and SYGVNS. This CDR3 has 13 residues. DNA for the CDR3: TGTGCCAGCACGGGACAGGGAACGGATACGCAGTATTTT. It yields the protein CASTGQGTDTQYF.

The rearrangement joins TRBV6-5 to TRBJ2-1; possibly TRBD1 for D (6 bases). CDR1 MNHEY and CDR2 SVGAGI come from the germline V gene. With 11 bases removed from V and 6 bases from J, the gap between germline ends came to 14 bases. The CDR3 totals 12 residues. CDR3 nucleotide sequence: TGTGCCGCAACAGGGCGCTCCAATGAGCAGTTCTTC. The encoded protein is CAATGRSNEQFF.

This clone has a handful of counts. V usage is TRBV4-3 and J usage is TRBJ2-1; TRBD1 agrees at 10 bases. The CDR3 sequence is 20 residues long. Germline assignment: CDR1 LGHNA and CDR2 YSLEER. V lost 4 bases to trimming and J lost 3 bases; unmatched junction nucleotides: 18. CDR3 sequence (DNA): TGCGCCAGCAGCCCACCGCCGGGACAGGGGACACACGGGCACTACAATGAGCAGTTCTTC. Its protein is CASSPPPGQGTHGHYNEQFF.